This TCR beta chain was observed in a study of blood T cell repertoires in COVID-19. For the study at large: The samples span acute and convalescent COVID-19 from the United States, Italy and Spain. The analysed material was cDNA or gDNA that came from T cells, B-cell-depleted T cells, or PBMCs.

Germline V gene sequence: CDR1 SGHVS, CDR2 FQNEAQ. This CDR3 region has 14 residues. V was clipped by 2 bases and J by 5 bases, with 11 bases between them. Clinical histories supplied by participants themselves formed the basis of cohort assignment. The study counted Cohort 3 donors as recovered given two negative PCRs, clearance, or symptom resolution. Sequencing was performed with immunoSEQ multiplex PCR; in TCRdb, only in-frame clones are kept and a portion is missing. The sample has 180,000 or so clones, around 80% seen once; the top ten hold approximately 9.9%. Sequencing was carried out using PBMCs or T cells enriched from blood (not recorded which). V gene TRBV7-8 combines with J gene TRBJ2-3; D may be TRBD1 (5 bases). The receptor was isolated from a man in his fifties who had recovered from COVID-19. The DNA for the CDR3 is TGTGCCAGCAGCTTATTCGTCACAGGAGATACGCAGTATTTT. Protein product: CASSLFVTGDTQYF.